This is a list of T cell receptor beta chains from one sample in a study of type 1 and type 2 diabetes patients. TCRdb reprocessed the multiplex PCR reads with MiXCR, giving one entry per CDR3 protein. The sample carries about 270,000 distinct CDR3 sequences, 47% recorded once. The sequencing input was peripheral blood mononuclear cells (PBMCs). Receptor source: a man younger than 35 with type 2 diabetes. CDR3s include the opening cysteine and the closing phenylalanine or tryptophan. D genes are given only for firm matches. Some rows mark clone size as missing; the rest say once, few, many or name a class of expanded clone.

TRBJ1-4	-	11	TRBV20-1	-	TGCAGTGCGATCTCGGATGAAAAACTGTTTTTT	CSAISDEKLFF
TRBJ2-3	-	16	TRBV30	TRBD2	TGTGCCTGGAGTCAAGGAGGCGGGGGTAGCACAGGTACGCAGTATTTT	CAWSQGGGGSTGTQYF
TRBJ2-7	few	15	TRBV13	TRBD2	TGTGCCAGCAGCGTCGCTAGCGGAATACCCTACGAGCAGTACTTC	CASSVASGIPYEQYF
TRBJ2-5	-	16	TRBV7-6	-	TGTGCCAGCAGCTTAATCGACTGGAAGCAACAAGAGACCCAGTACTTC	CASSLIDWKQQETQYF
TRBJ2-5	-	14	TRBV7-9	-	TGTGCCAGCAGCTTAAGGGTTGGGTTTGAGACCCAGTACTTC	CASSLRVGFETQYF
TRBJ2-1	-	14	TRBV20-1	TRBD1	TGCAGTGCTACCGGGACAGGGACCTACAATGAGCAGTTCTTC	CSATGTGTYNEQFF
TRBJ2-7	-	15	TRBV7-6	TRBD2	TGTGCCAGCAGCGCAATAGCGGGAGGGGATTACGAGCAGTACTTC	CASSAIAGGDYEQYF
TRBJ1-6	-	15	TRBV19	TRBD1	TGTGCCAGTAGGAATCCAGGGGGCCCTAATTCACCCCTCCACTTT	CASRNPGGPNSPLHF
TRBJ1-3	few	14	TRBV7-3	-	TGTGCCAGCCACCCCCAAGGGTCTGGAAACACCATATATTTT	CASHPQGSGNTIYF
TRBJ2-7	few	14	TRBV5-1	-	TGCGCCAGCGCTCAGACACTAGGGGTTGGCGAGCAGTACTTC	CASAQTLGVGEQYF
TRBJ2-1	-	14	TRBV19	-	TGTGCCAGTAGTCTCTTTCACGGGGGGCGAGAGCAGTTCTTC	CASSLFHGGREQFF
TRBJ1-5	-	20	TRBV7-6	TRBD1	TGTGCCAGCAGCTTAGCACCGGGACAGGGGGGTTTAGTAAGCAATCAGCCCCAGCATTTT	CASSLAPGQGGLVSNQPQHF
TRBJ1-4	few	15	TRBV10-1	-	TGCGCCACCCCTGGAGGCCCAGCAACTAATGAAAAACTGTTTTTT	CATPGGPATNEKLFF
TRBJ2-5	-	16	TRBV9	TRBD2	TGCGCCAGCAGCTTGGGTGGCGGACTAGCGATGGAGACCCAGTACTTC	CASSLGGGLAMETQYF
TRBJ1-1	once	13	TRBV6-1	-	TGTGCCAGCAGTGAAAGGGGCTTTAGGGAGGCTTTCTTT	CASSERGFREAFF
TRBJ2-5	-	13	TRBV7-9	TRBD2	TGTGCCAGCACCCTAGCGGGGCAAGAGACCCAGTACTTC	CASTLAGQETQYF
TRBJ1-5	-	12	TRBV20-1	-	TGCAGTGTTAGGGTCGGCAATCAGCCCCAGCATTTT	CSVRVGNQPQHF
TRBJ2-7	-	14	TRBV12-3/TRBV12-4	-	TGTGCCAGCAGTTTAGGTGGGCAGTTCGCCGAGCAGTACTTC	CASSLGGQFAEQYF
TRBJ2-1	-	16	TRBV27	-	TGTGCCAGCACCTCATCCGCTAGCTTGGGGCCCAATGAGCAGTTCTTC	CASTSSASLGPNEQFF
TRBJ1-2	-	15	TRBV30	-	TGTGCCTGGAGTGTCCCTGGGCCAGGGGACTATGGCTACACCTTC	CAWSVPGPGDYGYTF
TRBJ1-1	few	16	TRBV7-8	TRBD1	TGTGCCAGCAGCTTAAGAGTTCACAGGGGAGACGCTGAAGCTTTCTTT	CASSLRVHRGDAEAFF
TRBJ1-1	-	13	TRBV5-1	TRBD1	TGTGCCAGCAGTATGCAGGGGGCTAATGAAGCTTTCTTT	CASSMQGANEAFF
TRBJ2-1	-	15	TRBV2	-	TGTGCCAGCAGTGAGGCCGTGGGATCCTACAATGAGCAGTTCTTC	CASSEAVGSYNEQFF
TRBJ2-2	-	15	TRBV4-1	-	TGCGCCAGCAGCCTGGCCCGGGCGGGCACCGGGGAGCTGTTTTTT	CASSLARAGTGELFF
TRBJ2-1	few	12	TRBV27	-	TGTGCCAGCAGTTGGCTTGGGGGCGAGCAGTTCTTC	CASSWLGGEQFF
TRBJ2-7	-	13	TRBV29-1	-	TGCAGCGTGGAATTCAGTTGGTCCTACGAGCAGTACTTC	CSVEFSWSYEQYF
TRBJ1-2	-	15	TRBV15	-	TGTGCCACCAGGATCGGTCACGGTAATAACTATGGCTACACCTTC	CATRIGHGNNYGYTF
TRBJ1-5	-	15	TRBV19	-	TGTGCCAGTCAGTCGGCCGGACTGTTCGTCCAGCCCCAGCATTTT	CASQSAGLFVQPQHF
TRBJ1-5	-	17	TRBV28	-	TGTGCCAGCAGTTTAATTGGCAGCGGAGATAGCAATCAGCCCCAGCATTTT	CASSLIGSGDSNQPQHF
TRBJ2-7	-	15	TRBV4-1	-	TGCGCCAGCAGCCAACGATCAGGTGAGGAATACGAGCAGTACTTC	CASSQRSGEEYEQYF
TRBJ2-2	few	15	TRBV2	TRBD2	TGTGCCAGCAGTGAGCCGGGGGGTCACACCGGGGAGCTGTTTTTT	CASSEPGGHTGELFF
TRBJ2-7	few	14	TRBV9	-	TGTGCCAGCAGCGTAGGTGGCCTAAACTACGAGCAGTACTTC	CASSVGGLNYEQYF
TRBJ2-7	-	18	TRBV7-2	-	TGTGCCAGCAGCTACCCCCTTTCATGGGGTGGGCCGGATTACGAGCAGTACTTC	CASSYPLSWGGPDYEQYF
TRBJ2-7	-	13	TRBV7-2	-	TGTGCCAGCAGCGGGGGTGTCTCCTACGAGCAGTACTTC	CASSGGVSYEQYF
TRBJ1-6	few	17	TRBV4-1	-	TGCGCCAGCAGCCAAGACTTAGCAACAGGGCGAAATTCACCCCTCCACTTT	CASSQDLATGRNSPLHF
TRBJ2-1	-	12	TRBV7-2	-	TGTGCCAGCAGCTCCAGGGCCAATGAGCAGTTCTTC	CASSSRANEQFF
TRBJ2-7	-	11	TRBV28	-	TGTGCCAGCAACTCGGCACGCGAGCAGTACTTC	CASNSAREQYF
TRBJ2-7	-	15	TRBV13	TRBD2	TGCGCCAGCAGCCAAGCCCTAGCGGGAATCTACGAGCAGTACTTC	CASSQALAGIYEQYF
TRBJ2-7	few	15	TRBV7-2	-	TGTGCCAGCAGCGTCGGCCTCACCCAGGCTTACGAGCAGTACTTC	CASSVGLTQAYEQYF
TRBJ2-7	few	14	TRBV7-3	TRBD2	TGTGCCAGCAGCTTGGGAGGGTTGCGTTCCGAGCAGTACTTC	CASSLGGLRSEQYF
TRBJ2-7	-	16	TRBV27	-	TGTGCCAGCAGTCCTACCCGGGGGACCCGCTTCTACGAGCAGTACTTC	CASSPTRGTRFYEQYF
TRBJ2-2	few	15	TRBV19	-	TGTGCCAGTAGTATTGTGGGCAGGGTGAGCGGGGAGCTGTTTTTT	CASSIVGRVSGELFF
TRBJ2-3	-	14	TRBV7-2	-	TGTGCCAGCAGCTCCAGCCCGATGACAGATACGCAGTATTTT	CASSSSPMTDTQYF
TRBJ1-1	-	14	TRBV2	TRBD1	TGTGCCAGCAGTGAGGCAGGGGGTAGGACTGAAGCTTTCTTT	CASSEAGGRTEAFF
TRBJ2-7	few	16	TRBV2	-	TGTGCCAGCAGTGACCCTGACAGGTTTGGCCTCGACGAGCAGTACTTC	CASSDPDRFGLDEQYF
TRBJ2-5	-	14	TRBV7-3	-	TGTGCCAGCAGCACATCTAGAAGCCAAGAGACCCAGTACTTC	CASSTSRSQETQYF
TRBJ1-2	-	16	TRBV25-1	-	TGTGCCAGCAGTGATGCCCGACGGGGTGCTTCCTATGGCTACACCTTC	CASSDARRGASYGYTF
TRBJ1-5	few	14	TRBV2	-	TGTGCCAGCAGGCTGGACAGTAGCAATCAGCCCCAGCATTTT	CASRLDSSNQPQHF